Listed here are 8 T cell receptor beta chains from one sample, sequenced in a study of tumor-infiltrating lymphocytes in primary liver carcinoma. DNA and RNA were both co-extracted from about 20-30 mg of bulk tissue that had not been sorted. From around 500 ng of total RNA, TCR beta-specific cDNA was reverse-transcribed using a constant-region primer. Three-round nested multiplex PCR performed with slightly modified ARM-PCR produced the TCR beta libraries. Both of the initial two PCR rounds ran for around 10 cycles and employed TRBV1-TRBV30 forward primers alongside a C-beta reverse primer. A single record per CDR3 protein comes from TCRdb applying MiXCR to the multiplex PCR reads. The sample records 75,000 or so distinct CDR3 sequences, approximately 74% being singletons. Sequencing used liver tumor tissue from sampling region 4. Subset specified: tumor region T4, right-lateral pole. Every receptor here comes from a man aged 40-50 years with primary liver carcinoma and hepatitis B virus infection.

On this clonotype itself: Given the absence of the conserved phenylalanine or tryptophan at the CDR3 end, a read error is likely. Because the CDR3's place on the DNA is in doubt, the DNA is left out and the CDR3 is given as listed by TCRdb. The rearrangement uses TRBV11-2 and TRBJ2-7; the table's D call of TRBD2 was not tested on the DNA. The germline gives CDR1 SGHAT, CDR2 FQNNGV. The CDR3 has 18 amino acids, counting both end residues. CDR3 sequence: CASSLSAGLAGGGYEQCI.

Remarks on this clonotype: At one boundary the junction diverges from the germline segment, which might be a read error. The genes are TRBV4-2 and TRBJ2-2; TRBD1 aligns across 11 bases. The V gene's germline CDR1 is LGHNA and CDR2 YNFKEQ. The length of the CDR3 is 18 residues. CDR3 residues: CVSSQPGTGGSNTGELLF. DNA of the CDR3: TGTGTCAGCAGCCAACCAGGGACAGGGGGTTCGAACACCGGGGAGCTGCTTTTT.

Comment on this clonotype: Just one base apart from a much larger clone, this may be a read error. This chain connects TRBV7-9 to TRBJ2-5, with D hard to call. CDR3 size: 12 residues. The germline V gene encodes CDR1 SEHNR and CDR2 FQNEAQ (reference sequence). V lost 6 bases and J lost 5, with 10 bases in between. CDR3 protein: CASSPDGETQYF. The DNA for the CDR3 is TGTGCCAGCAGTCCCGACGGGGAGACCCAGTACTTC.

The gene calls are TRBV11-2 and TRBJ2-6; possibly TRBD1 for D (6 bases). V dropped 8 bases and J dropped 14 bases, with 25 bases sitting between them. This CDR3 region has 15 residues. The germline V gene has CDR1 SGHAT and CDR2 FQNNGV. This CDR3 is CASAQGLSGASFLTF. The CDR3 region has the DNA TGTGCCAGCGCCCAGGGGTTGTCTGGGGCCAGCTTCCTGACTTTC.

Of note for this clonotype: At one of its ends the junction is not consistent with the germline gene, which may arise from a read error. V and J are TRBV4-2 and TRBJ1-1; TRBD1 might be the D (5 bases). This CDR3 contains 14 residues. CDR1 is LGHNA and CDR2 is YNFKEQ in the germline V gene. CDR3 region: CAGSPGVGDTEAFF. CDR3 DNA sequence: TGCGCCGGCAGCCCTGGCGTGGGGGACACTGAAGCTTTCTTT.

Ten or more counts support this clonotype. V and J are TRBV29-1 and TRBJ2-7; no clear D. CDR3 length: 12 amino acids. Germline CDR1 SQVTM, CDR2 ANQGSEA. Trimming stripped 1 base from V and 5 bases from J, with 9 bases between. The chain's CDR3 is CSVEVRTNEQYF. CDR3 DNA: TGCAGCGTTGAAGTAAGAACAAACGAGCAGTACTTC.

V is TRBV7-3 and J is TRBJ2-2; D gene uncertain. CDR3 length equals 13 residues. V lost 0 bases and J lost 8, with 7 bases in between. CDR1 is SGHTA, CDR2 FQGTGA, per germline. CDR3 coding DNA: TGTGCCAGCAGCTTAACGGTCACAGGGGAGCTGTTTTTT. Its translation is CASSLTVTGELFF.

This clonotype was seen only a few times. A read error may explain this, as a much larger clone is one base away. CDR3 sequence reads: CANSLGAKVDRGYYEQYF. CDR3 bases: TGTGCCAACAGCTTAGGTGCTAAAGTGGACAGGGGATACTACGAGCAGTACTTC. This sequence joins TRBV7-8 and TRBJ2-7, with TRBD1 identical over 9 bases. The CDR3 has 18 amino acids. CDR1 and CDR2 (germline): SGHVS, FQNEAQ.